The 20 T cell receptor beta chains below were found in one sample sequenced in a study of Ad26.COV2.S vaccination and SARS-CoV-2 variants. The treatment is: around 19 received Ad26.COV2.S at low or high dose, single or two shots; 5 received placebo; per-sample allocation not given. Sampling happened 63 days after the first vaccine or placebo injection. Libraries were prepared by immunoSEQ multiplex PCR; TCRdb keeps only in-frame clonotypes and omits some of them. The table shows about 480,000 clones, with 87% occurring only once. This sample comprised peripheral blood, obtained in a trial of Ad26.COV2.S vaccine versus placebo. The origin of the receptors is a person aged 18 to 65 who received the Ad26.COV2.S COVID-19 vaccine or a placebo.

The CDR3 region has the DNA TGCAGCGTTGAGTTGACGACCGGGCTGGGGTTCTTC. It yields the protein CSVELTTGLGFF. V gene TRBV29-1 combines with J gene TRBJ2-1; no firm D call. The length of the CDR3 is 12 residues. In germline, CDR1 is SQVTM, CDR2 ANQGSEA. Trimming stripped 3 bases from V and 15 bases from J, with 18 bases between.

This chain links TRBV7-2 with TRBJ2-7; D is ambiguous. The V and J ends lost 2 bases and 0 bases respectively, with 11 bases between them. CDR1 is SGHTA and CDR2 is FQGNSA in the germline V gene. The CDR3 is 15 amino acids. DNA for the CDR3: TGTGCCAGCAGCTTACTCGGCGGCAGCTCCTACGAGCAGTACTTC. It encodes CASSLLGGSSYEQYF.

This clone has just one count. The chain combines TRBV4-3 with TRBJ1-2; possibly TRBD1 for D (5 bases). CDR1 LGHNA and CDR2 YSLEER come from the germline V gene. CDR3 length: 15 amino acids. V gave up 1 base and J gave up 8 bases, with 17 bases separating them. The chain's CDR3 is CASSQGVWSGHGYTF. The CDR3 DNA follows: TGCGCCAGCAGCCAAGGGGTCTGGTCAGGGCACGGCTACACCTTC.

The J gene is TRBJ1-1, the V gene TRBV19; 7 nucleotides agree with TRBD1. V dropped 6 bases and J dropped 6; count of bases not matched to a gene: 7. CDR1 and CDR2 from the germline V gene are LNHDA and SQIVND (reference sequence). This CDR3 region has 13 residues. As DNA, the CDR3 is TGTGCCAGTAGGTCGGGACAGACCTCTGAAGCTTTCTTT. Its protein is CASRSGQTSEAFF.

This clone occurred a few times. The rearrangement joins TRBV3-1 (or the pseudogene TRBV3-2) to TRBJ1-1; 7 nucleotides line up with TRBD1. The germline V gene has CDR1 LGHDT and CDR2 YNNKEL (reference sequence). The CDR3 has 15 residues. V lost 7 bases, J lost 2 bases, and 10 bases stayed unmatched. CDR3 DNA: TGTGCCAGCACGAAAAGGACAGGAGCAAACACTGAAGCTTTCTTT. This codes for CASTKRTGANTEAFF.

CDR3 in DNA: TGCAGCGTTGTGACAGATCGTATGTTGAACACTGAAGCTTTCTTT. It specifies CSVVTDRMLNTEAFF. The J gene is TRBJ1-1, the V gene TRBV29-1; D possibly corresponds to TRBD1 (5 bases). V lost 4 bases to trimming and J lost 0 bases, with 15 bases between them. The CDR3 length is 15 residues. Germline lookup yields CDR1 SQVTM and CDR2 ANQGSEA.

V usage is TRBV9 and J usage is TRBJ1-4; D call uncertain. The V and J ends lost 0 bases and 7 bases respectively, with 13 bases between them. The length of the CDR3 is 15 residues. Germline assignment: CDR1 SGDLS and CDR2 YYNGEE. CDR3 sequence (DNA): TGTGCCAGCAGCGTAGCTGCCCAGGCACGTGAAAAACTGTTTTTT. Protein sequence: CASSVAAQAREKLFF.

This clone has a single count. This chain joins TRBV3-1 (or the pseudogene TRBV3-2) and TRBJ1-4; tentatively, D is TRBD1 (5 bases). V gave up 2 bases and J gave up 8 bases, with 12 bases separating them. CDR3 length: 14 residues. CDR1 LGHDT and CDR2 YNNKEL come from the germline V gene (reference sequence). This CDR3 reads CASSQLDIGEKLFF. CDR3 coding DNA: TGTGCCAGCAGCCAACTGGACATAGGAGAAAAACTGTTTTTT.

This sequence joins TRBV5-6 and TRBJ2-2; D not certain. Germline V CDR1 and CDR2: SGHDT, YYEEEE. The CDR3 extends over 16 amino acids. Trimming took 0 bases from V and 0 from J, leaving 9 bases between them. The CDR3 protein is CASSLEADANTGELFF. CDR3 sequence (DNA): TGTGCCAGCAGCTTGGAGGCAGATGCGAACACCGGGGAGCTGTTTTTT.

The chain uses TRBV7-8 and TRBJ1-1, with 7 bases fitting TRBD1. V was clipped by 1 base and J by 3 bases; unmatched bases: 17. CDR1 SGHVS and CDR2 FQNEAQ come from the germline V gene. The CDR3 sequence is 19 residues long. The CDR3 is CASSLVRGAGGRIDTEAFF. In nucleotides, the CDR3 is TGTGCCAGCAGCTTAGTGAGGGGGGCAGGGGGACGAATCGACACTGAAGCTTTCTTT.

The rearrangement joins TRBV30 to TRBJ2-7, with 8 bases aligning to TRBD2. The germline CDR1 and CDR2 sequences are GTSNPN and SVGIG (reference sequence). The trim removed 4 bases at V and 3 bases at J, leaving 8 bases unmatched. The CDR3 is made up of 14 amino acids. CDR3: CAWKGAGAFYEQYF. CDR3 sequence (DNA): TGTGCCTGGAAGGGAGCGGGGGCTTTCTACGAGCAGTACTTC. The full variable domain, rest sourced from reference TRBV30 and TRBJ2-7, is SQTIHQWPATLVQPVGSPLSLECTVEGTSNPNLYWYRQAAGRGLQLLFYSVGIGQISSEVPQNLSASRPQDRQFILSSKKLLLSDSGFYLCAWKGAGAFYEQYFGPGTRLTVT.

The genes are TRBV5-1 and TRBJ2-4, with TRBD2 matching 13 bases. Germline-derived CDR1 and CDR2 are SGHRS and YFSETQ. The ends lost 3 bases at V and 1 base at J; junction bases unmatched: 10. This CDR3 is built from 19 residues. Here the CDR3 DNA reads TGCGCCAGCAGCTCGGGACTAGCGGGAAATATTGAGGCCAAAAACATTCAGTACTTC. Protein: CASSSGLAGNIEAKNIQYF.

The chain employs TRBV4-2 and TRBJ2-1; D could derive from TRBD1 or TRBD2 (5 bases each). V was shortened by 0 bases and J by 9 bases, with 15 bases between the two germline ends. The CDR3 is 15 residues long. Germline V CDR1 and CDR2: LGHNA, YNFKEQ. For the CDR3, the DNA is TGTGCCAGCAGCCAAGAGGGGCTAGCTACCATTGAGCAGTTCTTC. It specifies CASSQEGLATIEQFF.

This sequence joins TRBV6-5 and TRBJ2-1; 9 bases match TRBD2. With 4 bases clipped from V and 3 bases from J, the junction kept 7 bases outside the gene matches. This CDR3 contains 16 residues. The germline gives CDR1 MNHEY, CDR2 SVGAGI. CDR3 protein: CASSSPSGRFYNEQFF. As DNA, the CDR3 is TGTGCCAGCAGTTCACCCAGCGGGAGGTTCTACAATGAGCAGTTCTTC.

CDR3 DNA: TGTGCCAGCAGCCCCCCCCGGCTCGGACGAGGTGAAGCTTTCTTT. Residues: CASSPPRLGRGEAFF. V gene TRBV28 combines with J gene TRBJ1-1, with no clear D. There are 15 residues in the CDR3. Germline CDR1 reads MDHEN; CDR2 reads SYDVKM. V was trimmed by 6 bases and J by 7 bases, leaving 21 bases between them.

This chain connects TRBV25-1 to TRBJ2-1; TRBD2 matches at 11 bases. Trimming cost V 3 bases and J 5 bases; bases outside gene matches: 3. The CDR3 spans 15 residues. Germline V CDR1 and CDR2: MGHDK, SYGVNS. CDR3 region: CASSERLAGNNEQFF. The CDR3, as DNA: TGTGCCAGCAGTGAGCGACTAGCGGGAAACAATGAGCAGTTCTTC. Full variable domain (rest looked up from reference TRBV25-1 and TRBJ2-1): EADIYQTPRYLVIGTGKKITLECSQTMGHDKMYWYQQDPGMELHLIHYSYGVNSTEKGDLSSESTVSRIRTEHFPLTLESARPSHTSQYLCASSERLAGNNEQFFGPGTRLTVL.

The rearrangement uses TRBV9 and TRBJ1-6; 8 nucleotides agree with TRBD1. CDR1 is SGDLS and CDR2 is YYNGEE in the germline V gene. Germline trimming cut 4 bases from V and 9 bases from J; bases unmatched to any gene: 3. The length of the CDR3 is 13 residues. Here the CDR3 DNA reads TGTGCCAGCAGCCCCGGACAGGGTTCACCCCTCCACTTT. Protein: CASSPGQGSPLHF.

This clone was found once. The rearrangement joins TRBV7-8 to TRBJ2-3; the match to TRBD1 covers 7 bases. Germline V gene lookup returns CDR1 SGHVS and CDR2 FQNEAQ. The V gene end was trimmed by 5 bases and the J gene end by 2 bases; junction bases not matched to a gene: 4. This CDR3 region has 14 residues. The CDR3 region is CASSPGTATDTQYF. As DNA, the CDR3 is TGTGCCAGCAGCCCAGGGACAGCCACAGATACGCAGTATTTT.

The chain joins TRBV19 to TRBJ1-1; the D is unclear. Trimming cost V 3 bases and J 0 bases, with 5 bases left between them. Per germline, CDR1 LNHDA and CDR2 SQIVND (reference sequence). The CDR3 consists of 13 residues. The CDR3 protein is CASSIALNTEAFF. The CDR3 nucleotides read TGTGCCAGTAGTATCGCGCTGAACACTGAAGCTTTCTTT.

This chain connects TRBV4-1 to TRBJ2-2; D gene uncertain. CDR1 MGHRA and CDR2 YSYEKL come from the germline V gene. There are 17 residues in the CDR3. V dropped 0 bases and J dropped 5 bases, with 16 bases sitting between them. The CDR3 region is CASSQDPTPPLTGELFF. The CDR3 DNA is TGCGCCAGCAGCCAAGACCCTACCCCGCCGTTGACCGGGGAGCTGTTTTTT.